This T cell receptor beta chain was sequenced during a study of regulatory T cells in long-lasting Graves disease. Libraries of TCR beta came from iRepertoire HTBI primers plus Arm-PCR of CDR3 regions. TCRdb re-called the multiplex PCR reads with MiXCR, one entry per CDR3 protein. The data contain around 460,000 distinct CDR3 sequences, roughly 21% of them singletons. This sample's time point: persistent/refractory GD, antithyroid drugs over 5 years with positive TRAb. The TCR library was prepared using RNA isolated from PBMCs. In its sample, this clonotype was seen a few times. The sequencing here drew on peripheral blood mononuclear cells (PBMCs), taken when the disease was refractory, from a patient treated with antithyroid drugs. This sequence was found in a female donor with Graves disease.

CDR3 protein: CASSQDAPPGQRSYEQYF. The CDR3 DNA sequence: TGTGCCAGCAGCCAAGATGCGCCCCCGGGACAGCGATCCTACGAGCAGTACTTC. The gene calls are TRBV4-2 and TRBJ2-7, with 7 bases aligning to TRBD1. Germline V gene sequence: CDR1 LGHNA, CDR2 YNFKEQ. This CDR3 spans 18 amino acids. The V and J ends lost 0 bases and 1 base, in that order; junction bases with no gene match: 12.